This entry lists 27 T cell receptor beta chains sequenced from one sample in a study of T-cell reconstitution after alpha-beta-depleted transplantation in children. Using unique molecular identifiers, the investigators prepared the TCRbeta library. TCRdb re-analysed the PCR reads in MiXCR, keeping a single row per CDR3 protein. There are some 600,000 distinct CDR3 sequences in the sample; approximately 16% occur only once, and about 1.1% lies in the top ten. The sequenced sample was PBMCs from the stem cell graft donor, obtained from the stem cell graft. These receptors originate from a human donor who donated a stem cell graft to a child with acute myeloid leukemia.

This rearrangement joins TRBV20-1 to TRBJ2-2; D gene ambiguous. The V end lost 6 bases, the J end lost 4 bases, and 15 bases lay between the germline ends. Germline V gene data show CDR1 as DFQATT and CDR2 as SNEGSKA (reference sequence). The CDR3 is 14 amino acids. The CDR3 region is CSATSWPGTGELFF. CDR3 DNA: TGCAGTGCCACGTCCTGGCCGGGCACCGGGGAGCTGTTTTTT.

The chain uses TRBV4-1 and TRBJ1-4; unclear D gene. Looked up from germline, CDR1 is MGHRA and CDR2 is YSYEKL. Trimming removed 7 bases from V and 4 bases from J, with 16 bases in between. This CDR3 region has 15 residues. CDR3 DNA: TGCGCCAGCAACCGACGGGAACAGAGTAATGAAAAACTGTTTTTT. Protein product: CASNRREQSNEKLFF.

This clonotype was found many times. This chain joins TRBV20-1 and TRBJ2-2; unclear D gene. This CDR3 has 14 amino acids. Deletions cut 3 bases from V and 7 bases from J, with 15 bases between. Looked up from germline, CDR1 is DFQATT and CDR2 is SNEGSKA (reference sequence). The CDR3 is CSARSPLRRGELFF. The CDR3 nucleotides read TGCAGTGCTAGGTCCCCCCTGAGACGCGGGGAGCTGTTTTTT.

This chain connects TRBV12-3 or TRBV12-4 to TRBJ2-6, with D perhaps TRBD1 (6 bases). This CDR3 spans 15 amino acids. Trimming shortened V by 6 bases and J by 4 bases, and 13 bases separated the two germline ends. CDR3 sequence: CASRDTGSGANVLTF. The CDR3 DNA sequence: TGTGCCAGCAGAGATACAGGGTCCGGGGCCAACGTCCTGACTTTC.

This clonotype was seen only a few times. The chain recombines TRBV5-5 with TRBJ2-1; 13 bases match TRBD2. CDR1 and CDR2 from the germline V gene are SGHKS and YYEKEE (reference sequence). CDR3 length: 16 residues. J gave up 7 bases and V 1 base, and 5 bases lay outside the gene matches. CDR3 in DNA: TGTGCCAGCAGCTTGTATGGGACTAGCGGGGTTAATGAGCAGTTCTTC. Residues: CASSLYGTSGVNEQFF.

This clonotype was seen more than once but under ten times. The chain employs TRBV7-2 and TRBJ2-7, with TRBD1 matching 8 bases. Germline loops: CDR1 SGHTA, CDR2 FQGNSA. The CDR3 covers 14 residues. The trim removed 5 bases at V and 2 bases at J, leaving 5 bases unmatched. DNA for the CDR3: TGTGCCAGCAGCCCTCGGACAGGGCCCTACGAGCAGTACGTC. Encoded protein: CASSPRTGPYEQYV.

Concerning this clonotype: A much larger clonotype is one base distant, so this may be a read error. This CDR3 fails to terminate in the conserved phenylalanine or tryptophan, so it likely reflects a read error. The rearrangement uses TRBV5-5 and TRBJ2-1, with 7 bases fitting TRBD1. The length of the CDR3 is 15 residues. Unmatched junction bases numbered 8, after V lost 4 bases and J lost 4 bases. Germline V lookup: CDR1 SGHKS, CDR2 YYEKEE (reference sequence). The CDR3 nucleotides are TGTGCCAGCAGCCTCGCCGGGACAGAATACAATGAGCAGTTCTCC. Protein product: CASSLAGTEYNEQFS.

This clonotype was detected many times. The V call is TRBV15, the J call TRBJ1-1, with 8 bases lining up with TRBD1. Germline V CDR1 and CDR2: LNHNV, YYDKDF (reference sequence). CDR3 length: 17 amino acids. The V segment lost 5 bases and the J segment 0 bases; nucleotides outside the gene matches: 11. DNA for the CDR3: TGTGCCACCAGCCCGAATGACAGGGGAAAAATGAACACTGAAGCTTTCTTT. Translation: CATSPNDRGKMNTEAFF.

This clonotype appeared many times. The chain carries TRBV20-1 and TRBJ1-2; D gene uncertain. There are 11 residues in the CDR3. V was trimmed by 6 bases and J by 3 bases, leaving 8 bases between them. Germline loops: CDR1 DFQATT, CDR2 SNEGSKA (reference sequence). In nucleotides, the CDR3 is TGCAGTGCCCCAAGGGACTATGGCTACACCTTC. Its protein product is CSAPRDYGYTF.

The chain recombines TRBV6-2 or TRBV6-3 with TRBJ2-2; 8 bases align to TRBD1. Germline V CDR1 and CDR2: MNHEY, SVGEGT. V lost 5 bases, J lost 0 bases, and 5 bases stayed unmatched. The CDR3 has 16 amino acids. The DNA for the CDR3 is TGTGCCAGCAGTACAGGGGGTATACCGAACACCGGGGAGCTGTTTTTT. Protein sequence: CASSTGGIPNTGELFF.

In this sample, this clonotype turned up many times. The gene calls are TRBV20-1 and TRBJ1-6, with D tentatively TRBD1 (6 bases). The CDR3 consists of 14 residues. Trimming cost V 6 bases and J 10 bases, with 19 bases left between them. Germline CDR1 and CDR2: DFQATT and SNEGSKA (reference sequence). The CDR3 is CSARGTGRRSPLHF. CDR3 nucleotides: TGCAGTGCCAGGGGTACAGGGAGAAGGTCACCCCTCCACTTT.

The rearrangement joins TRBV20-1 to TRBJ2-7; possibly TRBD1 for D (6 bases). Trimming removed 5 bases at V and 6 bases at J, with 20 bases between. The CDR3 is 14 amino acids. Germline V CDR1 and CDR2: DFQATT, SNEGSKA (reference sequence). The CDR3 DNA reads TGCAGTGCTTCCCCGGGACACGGATTGAGCGAGCAGTACTTC. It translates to CSASPGHGLSEQYF.

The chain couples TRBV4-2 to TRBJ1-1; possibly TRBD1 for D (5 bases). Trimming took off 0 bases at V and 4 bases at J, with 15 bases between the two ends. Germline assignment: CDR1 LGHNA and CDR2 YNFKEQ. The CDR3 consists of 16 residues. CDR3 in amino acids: CASSQDDSRGGTEAFF. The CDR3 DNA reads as TGTGCCAGCAGCCAAGACGACTCAAGGGGTGGCACTGAAGCTTTCTTT.

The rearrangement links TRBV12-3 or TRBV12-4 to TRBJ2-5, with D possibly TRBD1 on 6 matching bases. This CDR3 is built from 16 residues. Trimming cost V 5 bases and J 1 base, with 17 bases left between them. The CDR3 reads CASSTRADSRQETQYF. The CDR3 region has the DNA TGTGCCAGCAGTACCAGAGCGGACAGCCGCCAAGAGACCCAGTACTTC.

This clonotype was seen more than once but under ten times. Here the CDR3 reads CASSLPEDRQETQYF. CDR3 nucleotides: TGTGCCAGCAGTTTACCTGAGGACAGACAAGAGACCCAGTACTTC. The chain combines TRBV28 with TRBJ2-5; possible D gene TRBD1, 6 bases. V lost 2 bases and J lost 2, with 12 bases in between. Germline assignment: CDR1 MDHEN and CDR2 SYDVKM. The CDR3 runs 15 residues.

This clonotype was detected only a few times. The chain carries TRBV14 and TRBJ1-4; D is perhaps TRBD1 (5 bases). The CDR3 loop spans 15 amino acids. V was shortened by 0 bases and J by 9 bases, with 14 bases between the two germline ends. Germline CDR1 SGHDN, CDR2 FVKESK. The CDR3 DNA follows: TGTGCCAGCAGCCAAGATCGCGGGGCTTGGAAAAAACTGTTTTTT. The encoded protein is CASSQDRGAWKKLFF.

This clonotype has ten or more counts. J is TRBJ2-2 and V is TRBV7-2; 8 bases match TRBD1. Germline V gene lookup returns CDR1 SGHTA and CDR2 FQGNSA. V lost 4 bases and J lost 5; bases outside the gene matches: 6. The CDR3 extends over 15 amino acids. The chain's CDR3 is CASSSRQGQTGELFF. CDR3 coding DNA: TGTGCCAGCAGCTCACGACAGGGGCAGACCGGGGAGCTGTTTTTT.

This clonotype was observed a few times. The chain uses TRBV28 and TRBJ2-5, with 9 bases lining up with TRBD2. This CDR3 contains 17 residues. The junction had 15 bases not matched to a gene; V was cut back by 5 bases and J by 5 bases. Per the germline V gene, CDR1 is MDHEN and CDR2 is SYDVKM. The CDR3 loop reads CASSTHAVTSGGETQYF. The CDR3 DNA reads TGTGCCAGCAGTACTCACGCGGTGACTAGCGGAGGGGAGACCCAGTACTTC.

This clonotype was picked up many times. The CDR3 DNA reads as TGTGCCAGCACCTCCCCCAGAGAGGTTAGCACAGATACGCAGTATTTT. It encodes CASTSPREVSTDTQYF. The genes are TRBV12-3 or TRBV12-4 and TRBJ2-3; D uncertain. The V end lost 7 bases, the J end lost 0 bases, and 17 bases lay between the germline ends. This CDR3 spans 16 amino acids.

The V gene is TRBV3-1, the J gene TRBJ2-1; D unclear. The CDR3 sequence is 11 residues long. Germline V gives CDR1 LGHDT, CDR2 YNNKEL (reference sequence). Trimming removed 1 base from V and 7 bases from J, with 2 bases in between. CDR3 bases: TGTGCCAGCAGCCAAGCAAATGAGCAGTTCTTC. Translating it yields CASSQANEQFF.

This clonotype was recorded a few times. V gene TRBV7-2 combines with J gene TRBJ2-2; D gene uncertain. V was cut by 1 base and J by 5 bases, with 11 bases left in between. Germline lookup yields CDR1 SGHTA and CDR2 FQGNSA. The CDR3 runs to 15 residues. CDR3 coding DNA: TGTGCCAGCAGCTTAGTCGCAGGAATTACCGGGGAGCTGTTTTTT. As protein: CASSLVAGITGELFF.

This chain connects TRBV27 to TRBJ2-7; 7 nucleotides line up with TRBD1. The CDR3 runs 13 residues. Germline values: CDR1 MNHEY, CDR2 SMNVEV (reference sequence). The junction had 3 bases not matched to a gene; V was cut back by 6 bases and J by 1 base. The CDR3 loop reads CASRKTGSYEQYV. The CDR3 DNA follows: TGTGCCAGCAGAAAGACAGGGTCCTACGAGCAGTACGTC.

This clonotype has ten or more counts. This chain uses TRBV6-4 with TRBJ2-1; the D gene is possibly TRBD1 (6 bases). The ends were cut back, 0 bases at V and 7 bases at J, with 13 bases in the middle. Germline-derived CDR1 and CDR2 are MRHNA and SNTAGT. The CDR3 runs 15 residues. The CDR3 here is CASSDSSKRGNEQFF. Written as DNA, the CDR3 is TGTGCCAGCAGTGACTCGAGTAAGAGGGGGAATGAGCAGTTCTTC.

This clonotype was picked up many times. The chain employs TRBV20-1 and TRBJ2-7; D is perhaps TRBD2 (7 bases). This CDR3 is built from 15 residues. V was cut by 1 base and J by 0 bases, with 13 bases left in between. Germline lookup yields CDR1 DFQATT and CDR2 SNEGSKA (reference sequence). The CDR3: CSARVWGGSSYEQYF. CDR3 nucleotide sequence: TGCAGTGCTAGAGTATGGGGGGGCAGCTCCTACGAGCAGTACTTC.

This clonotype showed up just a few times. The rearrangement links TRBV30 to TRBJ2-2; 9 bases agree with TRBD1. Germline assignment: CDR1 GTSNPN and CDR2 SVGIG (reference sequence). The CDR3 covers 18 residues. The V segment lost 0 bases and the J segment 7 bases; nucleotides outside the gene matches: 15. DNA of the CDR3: TGTGCCTGGAGTGTACGGGGACAGGGCCAAGGGAGGATCGGGGAGCTGTTTTTT. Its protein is CAWSVRGQGQGRIGELFF.

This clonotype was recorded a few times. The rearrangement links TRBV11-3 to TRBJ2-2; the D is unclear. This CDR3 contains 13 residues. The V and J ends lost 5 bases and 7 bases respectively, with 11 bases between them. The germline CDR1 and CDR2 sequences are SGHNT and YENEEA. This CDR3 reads CASSPGGIGELFF. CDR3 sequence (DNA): TGTGCCAGCAGCCCAGGTGGCATCGGGGAGCTGTTTTTT.

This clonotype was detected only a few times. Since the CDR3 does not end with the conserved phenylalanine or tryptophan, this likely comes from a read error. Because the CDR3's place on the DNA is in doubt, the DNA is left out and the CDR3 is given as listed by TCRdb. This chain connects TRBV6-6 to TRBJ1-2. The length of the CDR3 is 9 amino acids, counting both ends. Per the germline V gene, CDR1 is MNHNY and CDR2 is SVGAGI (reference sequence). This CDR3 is CASGLVSHL.